These 8 T cell receptor beta chains originate from one sample sequenced in a study of blood T cells in healthy people across ages. Primed by a sample-barcoded 5' primer and a J-beta primer mix, a second PCR proceeded for roughly 6 to 12 cycles. TCRdb analysed the 5' RACE reads with MiXCR anew, one entry per CDR3 protein. Among 250,000 to 300,000 distinct CDR3 sequences, roughly a quarter were seen once, and the ten largest hold approximately 28%. Specimen: blood. These TCRs come from a woman aged 70-85 years in good health.

This clonotype was recorded a few times. The chain employs TRBV29-1 and TRBJ1-1; TRBD1 aligns across 7 bases. This CDR3 region has 14 residues. In germline, CDR1 is SQVTM, CDR2 ANQGSEA. V lost 6 bases and J lost 0; bases outside the gene matches: 7. The CDR3 nucleotides are TGCAGCGTCGGACAGGCAGTCATGAACACTGAAGCTTTCTTT. This gives the protein CSVGQAVMNTEAFF.

This CDR3 is CAISEIQRPYEQYF. The CDR3 DNA sequence: TGTGCCATCAGTGAGATTCAGAGACCGTACGAGCAGTACTTC. V and J are TRBV10-3 and TRBJ2-7; D gene ambiguous. CDR1 and CDR2 from the germline V gene are ENHRY and SYGVKD. Trimming left V 2 bases short and J 4 bases short, with 12 bases between. The CDR3 sequence is 14 residues long.

This clonotype was detected only a few times. V is TRBV7-8 and J is TRBJ2-7, with 8 positions matching TRBD1. The V and J ends lost 3 bases and 2 bases, in that order; junction bases with no gene match: 6. This CDR3 is built from 15 residues. The germline V gene has CDR1 SGHVS and CDR2 FQNEAQ. This CDR3 reads CASSFSTGDTYEQYF. The CDR3 DNA reads as TGTGCCAGCAGCTTCTCGACAGGGGACACCTACGAGCAGTACTTC.

This clonotype was seen more than once but under ten times. CDR3 bases: TGTGCCAGCAGTGATAGACAGGGGTGGTCCTACGAGCAGTACTTC. This encodes CASSDRQGWSYEQYF. The chain is built from TRBV2 and TRBJ2-7; TRBD1 agrees at 8 bases. This CDR3 region has 15 residues. The ends lost 3 bases at V and 1 base at J; junction bases unmatched: 5. CDR1 is SNHLY, CDR2 FYNNEI, per germline. Using reference TRBV2 and TRBJ2-7 for the parts outside the CDR3, the full variable domain is EPEVTQTPSHQVTQMGQEVILRCVPISNHLYFYWYRQILGQKVEFLVSFYNNEISEKSEIFDDQFSVERPDGSNFTLKIRSTKLEDSAMYFCASSDRQGWSYEQYFGPGTRLTVT.

This clonotype was observed a handful of times. The chain combines TRBV5-8 with TRBJ1-2; D uncertain. The CDR3 sequence is 13 residues long. Germline CDR1 SGHTS, CDR2 YDEGEE. Between the trimmed V and J ends, which lost 0 bases and 0 bases, there was a span of 3 bases. This chain's CDR3 is CASSLEANYGYTF. The CDR3 DNA reads as TGTGCCAGCAGCTTGGAGGCTAACTATGGCTACACCTTC.

This clonotype was seen repeatedly, ten times or more. The rearrangement links TRBV28 to TRBJ1-5; D remains ambiguous. The CDR3 is 16 amino acids. The germline V and J ends were trimmed by 3 bases and 3 bases, with 15 bases remaining between them. CDR1 MDHEN and CDR2 SYDVKM come from the germline V gene. CDR3 protein: CASSFLGEGLNQPQHF. DNA of the CDR3: TGTGCCAGCAGTTTCTTGGGCGAAGGTCTCAATCAGCCCCAGCATTTT.

This clonotype was counted only a few times. V gene TRBV28 combines with J gene TRBJ1-1; D possibly corresponds to TRBD1 (5 bases). This CDR3 spans 15 amino acids. The germline V and J ends were trimmed by 6 bases and 2 bases, with 16 bases remaining between them. Germline CDR1 is MDHEN and CDR2 is SYDVKM. The CDR3 sequence is CASSDPTGPNTEAFF. The CDR3 DNA follows: TGTGCCAGCAGCGACCCAACAGGTCCCAACACTGAAGCTTTCTTT.

This clonotype showed up just a few times. This rearrangement joins TRBV18 to TRBJ2-7; D remains unclear. Germline-derived CDR1 and CDR2 are KGHSH and LQKENI. With 1 base removed from V and 5 bases from J, the gap between germline ends came to 6 bases. The CDR3 has 12 amino acids. DNA for the CDR3: TGTGCCAGCTCACCACTAGGAGACGAGCAGTACTTC. It encodes CASSPLGDEQYF.